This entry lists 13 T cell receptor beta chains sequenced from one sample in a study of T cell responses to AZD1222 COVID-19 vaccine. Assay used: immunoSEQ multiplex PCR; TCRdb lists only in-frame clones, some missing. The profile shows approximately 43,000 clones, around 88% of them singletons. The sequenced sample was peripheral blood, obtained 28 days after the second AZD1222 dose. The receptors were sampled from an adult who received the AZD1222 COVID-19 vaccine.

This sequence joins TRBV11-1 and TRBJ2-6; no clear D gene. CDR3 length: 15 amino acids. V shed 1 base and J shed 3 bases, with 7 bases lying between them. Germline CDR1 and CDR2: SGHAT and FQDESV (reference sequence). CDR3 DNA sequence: TGTGCCAGCAGCTTAGAGGCAGTTGGGGCCAACGTCCTGACTTTC. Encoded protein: CASSLEAVGANVLTF.

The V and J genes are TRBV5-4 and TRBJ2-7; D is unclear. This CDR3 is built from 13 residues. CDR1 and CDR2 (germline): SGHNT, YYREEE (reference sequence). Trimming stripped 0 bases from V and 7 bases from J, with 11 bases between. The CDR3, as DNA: TGTGCCAGCAGCTTGGATGGGGTGGGGGAGCAGTACTTC. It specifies CASSLDGVGEQYF. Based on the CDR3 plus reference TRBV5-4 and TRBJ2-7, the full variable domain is ETGVTQSPTHLIKTRGQQVTLRCSSQSGHNTVSWYQQALGQGPQFIFQYYREEENGRGNFPPRFSGLQFPNYSSELNVNALELDDSALYLCASSLDGVGEQYFGPGTRLTVT.

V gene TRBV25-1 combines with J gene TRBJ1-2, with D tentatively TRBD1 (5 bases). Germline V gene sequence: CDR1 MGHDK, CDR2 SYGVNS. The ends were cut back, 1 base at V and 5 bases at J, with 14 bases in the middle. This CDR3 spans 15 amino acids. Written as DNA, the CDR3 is TGTGCCAGCAGTGAATTCGGGCAGGGAAGTTATGGCTACACCTTC. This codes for CASSEFGQGSYGYTF.

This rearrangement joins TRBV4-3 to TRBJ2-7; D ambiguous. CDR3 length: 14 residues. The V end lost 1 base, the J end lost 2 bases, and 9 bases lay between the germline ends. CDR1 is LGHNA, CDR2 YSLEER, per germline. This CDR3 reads CASSQGLQAYEQYF. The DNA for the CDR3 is TGCGCCAGCAGCCAAGGGCTTCAAGCCTACGAGCAGTACTTC.

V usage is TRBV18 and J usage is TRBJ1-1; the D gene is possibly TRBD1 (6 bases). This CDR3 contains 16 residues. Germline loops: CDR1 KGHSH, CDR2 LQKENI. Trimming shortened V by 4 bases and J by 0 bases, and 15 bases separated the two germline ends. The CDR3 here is CASSRGQLELNTEAFF. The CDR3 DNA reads TGTGCCAGCTCACGAGGACAGTTGGAATTGAACACTGAAGCTTTCTTT.

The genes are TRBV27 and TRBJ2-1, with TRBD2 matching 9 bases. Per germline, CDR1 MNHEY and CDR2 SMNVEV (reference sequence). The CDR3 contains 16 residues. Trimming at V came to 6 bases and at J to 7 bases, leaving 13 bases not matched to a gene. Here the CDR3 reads CASSIRSGSNLNEQFF. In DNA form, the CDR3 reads TGTGCCAGCAGCATCCGTAGCGGGAGCAATTTAAATGAGCAGTTCTTC.

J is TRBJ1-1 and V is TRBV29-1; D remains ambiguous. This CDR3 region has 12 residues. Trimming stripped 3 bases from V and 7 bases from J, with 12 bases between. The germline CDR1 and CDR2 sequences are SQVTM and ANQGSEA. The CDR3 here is CSVDLGSSEAFF. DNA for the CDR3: TGCAGCGTTGATCTGGGCAGCAGTGAAGCTTTCTTT.

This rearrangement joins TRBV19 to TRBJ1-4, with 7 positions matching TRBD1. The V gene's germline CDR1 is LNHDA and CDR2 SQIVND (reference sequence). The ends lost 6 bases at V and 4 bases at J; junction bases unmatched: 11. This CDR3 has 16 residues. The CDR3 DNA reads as TGTGCCAGTAGCTTACAGGGGAGGGTCCGTAATGAAAAACTGTTTTTT. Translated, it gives CASSLQGRVRNEKLFF.

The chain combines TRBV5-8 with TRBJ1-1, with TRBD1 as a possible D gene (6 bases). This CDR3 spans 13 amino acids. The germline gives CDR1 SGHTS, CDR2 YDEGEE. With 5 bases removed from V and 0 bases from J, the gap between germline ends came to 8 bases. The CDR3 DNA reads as TGTGCCAGCAGTAACAGGGTGAACACTGAAGCTTTCTTT. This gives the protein CASSNRVNTEAFF.

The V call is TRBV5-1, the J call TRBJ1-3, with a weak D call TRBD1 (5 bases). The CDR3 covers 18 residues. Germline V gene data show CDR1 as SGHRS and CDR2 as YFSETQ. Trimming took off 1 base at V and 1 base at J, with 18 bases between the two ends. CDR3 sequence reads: CASSLRALGLGSGNTIYF. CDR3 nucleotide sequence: TGCGCCAGCAGCTTGCGCGCTTTGGGGCTGGGATCTGGAAACACCATATATTTT.

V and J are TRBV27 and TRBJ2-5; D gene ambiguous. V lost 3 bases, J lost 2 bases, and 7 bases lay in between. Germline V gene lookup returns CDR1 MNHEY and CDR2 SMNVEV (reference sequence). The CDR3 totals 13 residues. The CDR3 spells CASSFSSQETQYF. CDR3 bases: TGTGCCAGCAGTTTCTCGTCTCAAGAGACCCAGTACTTC.

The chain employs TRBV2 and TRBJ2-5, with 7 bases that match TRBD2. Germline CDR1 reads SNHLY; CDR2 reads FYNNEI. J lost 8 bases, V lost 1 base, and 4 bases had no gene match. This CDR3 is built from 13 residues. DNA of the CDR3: TGTGCCAGCAGTGAAGAGCGGGACGGAACCCAGTACTTC. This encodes CASSEERDGTQYF.

In DNA, the CDR3 is TGCGCCAGCAGCTTGGAAGTGGGGTCCTACGAGCAGTACTTC. Residues: CASSLEVGSYEQYF. V usage is TRBV5-1 and J usage is TRBJ2-7; no clear D gene. CDR3 length: 14 residues. Trimming took 0 bases from V and 1 from J, leaving 8 bases between them. Germline V gene sequence: CDR1 SGHRS, CDR2 YFSETQ.